This T cell receptor beta chain was retrieved from a study of T cell changes during pregnancy in multiple sclerosis. CDR1 and CDR2 (germline): SGHAT, FQNNGV. Trimming removed 1 base at V and 10 bases at J, with 20 bases between. The CDR3 covers 17 residues. Here immunoSEQ multiplex PCR was the method, and the copy in TCRdb shows in-frame clones only, minus some. The sample carries approximately 18,000 clones, about 90% recorded once. The gene calls are TRBV11-2 and TRBJ1-6, with D perhaps TRBD1 (5 bases). The TCR comes from a female donor in good health, enrolled as a control in a pregnancy study. The source was CD8+ T cells from peripheral blood mononuclear cells, collected in the third trimester of pregnancy. Written as DNA, the CDR3 is TGTGCCAGCAGCTTAGGACACGAGACAGTTAACCCCTCACCCCTCCACTTT. Translating gives CASSLGHETVNPSPLHF.